This TCR beta chain derives from a study of shared clonotypes between healthy human individuals (dated by TCRdb to 2018 to 2020). A note on the overall study: The cohort included a few men and a couple of women between 18 and 49 years of age. To estimate repertoire size and how much clonotypes are shared between individuals, the study performed deep sequencing of blood TCR repertoires from a few healthy adults. For each donor, CD4 naive and CD4 memory were each given three plates, CD8 naive was given two plates, and CD8 memory was given one plate. Different laboratories and diverse techniques were used to prepare libraries and sequence TCR repertoires, to increase sequencing depth and limit assay-specific biases. Per donor, leukapheresis produced somewhere between about 0.94 and 9.5 billion PBMCs.

Healthy HIV-negative adults with no recently reported acute infections or vaccinations were included as donors. All donors were Caucasian adults living in Nashville, Tennessee, USA. CD4+ T cells were enriched by magnetic negative selection; naive cells were then positively selected on CD45RA, and the negative fraction formed the memory subset. Blood was collected by leukapheresis, and PBMCs were isolated by Ficoll-Histopaque density gradient centrifugation and then cryopreserved in liquid nitrogen vapor phase. Analytical flow cytometry was used to check the purity and quantity of every magnetically sorted T cell population. From each sorted fraction, genomic DNA was isolated and quantified by UV absorbance on a Nanodrop 2000c. As to this clone: Its target antigen remains unknown. Base qualities are not recorded, but no much larger clone differs from it by a single base.

Using the deep immunoSEQ assay, TCR CDR3 regions were amplified from genomic DNA by multiplex PCR. Extracted genomic DNA from each cell subset was spread evenly across all wells of several immunoSEQ 96-well plates, with each plate serving as a replicate. For sorted subsets, about 0.2 ug genomic DNA, equal to 25,000 to 35,000 T cell genomes, was loaded into each replicate PCR. The purified libraries were quantified using a Qubit 3.0 fluorometer, sized with a Bioanalyzer 2100, and then quantified again using the KAPA Library Quantification kit. Each immunoSEQ 96-well plate was sequenced on its own single-read 150-cycle Illumina NextSeq 550 flow cell. As for the authors' bioinformatics: Because the immunoSEQ output held only junctional sequences and lacked quality scores, the filtering could not match the filtering applied to full-length reads. Sequences were annotated with PyIR, a Python wrapper for IgBLAST v1.9, using IMGT germline references to assign V/J genes and CDR3. Reads were filtered out if the reads had weak V/J assignments (E-value above 1e-6), no CDR3, stop codons, out-of-frame junctions, or ambiguous translated residues. A V3J clonotype was defined by an identical inferred V gene, J gene, and CDR3 amino acid sequence. Percentage overlap between repertoires was computed as shared unique clonotypes divided by the size of the smaller repertoire. Repertoire richness was assessed with RTK rarefaction, the Chao1 estimator, and Recon v2.1 estimates of unobserved clonotypes. For all TCRbeta clonotypes obtained by the gDNA method from several donors, generation probabilities were computed with OLGA. TCRdb mirrors the immuneACCESS table, restricted to in-frame sequences. Some clones are absent from its copies; in checked studies, under half trace to an unresolved V gene, and the reason for the others is unknown. D and trimming were read from the DNA, whereas the V and J calls and clone size are those reported in that table. This sample holds some 2 million clones; 90% to 95% were observed only once. Roughly 0.13% of the sample goes to the ten largest clones.

The CDR3 covers 13 residues, taking in both the cysteine and the phenylalanine. The CDR3 DNA has 39 bases and is translated from base 1. V and J lose 0 bases and 5 bases, and a span of 7 bases separates them. CDR1 and CDR2 are read off the germline V gene (reference sequence) as SGHNT and YYREEE. General conclusions and limits of the study: Across a few donors, around 5% of naive CD4, 3% to 3.5% of naive CD8, roughly 2.3% of memory CD4, and 0.4% to 0.45% of memory CD8 clonotypes were shared. Because the study included only a small number of donors, the genetic and exposure-history diversity represented was limited. Incomplete sequencing was indicated by rarefaction of sorted-subset datasets, despite the large sequencing depth. Compared with non-shared clonotypes, the clonotypes found in all four sorted-subset donors had higher generation probabilities. Naive subsets generally had larger estimated clonotype richness than memory subsets. Sampling was restricted to blood, and TCR repertoires in tissue are likely to differ from TCR repertoires in blood. Pairwise subsampling indicated that sequencing depth was expected to affect the degree of clonotype sharing among donors.

The sequence came from a man aged 18-30 years in good health. The sample comprised naive CD4+ T cells sorted from blood. The label giving this sample's cell subset or site can be read as: CD45RA+ positively selected. The chain is made from TRBV5-4 and TRBJ2-3, with the identity of the D gene unclear. The DNA sequence is TGTGCCAGCAGCTTGGCCGGAGTAGATACGCAGTATTTT. It encodes CASSLAGVDTQYF.